This TCR beta chain appears in the sequencing data of a study of CD8+ T cells in alopecia areata (dated by TCRdb to between 2017 and 2018). Regarding the study in general: Treated patients were enrolled in an open-label pilot trial of oral tofacitinib, 5 to 10 mg twice daily, for moderate-to-severe alopecia areata. In both human patients and the C3H/HeJ mouse model, the study applied high-throughput TCRbeta sequencing to look at T cell clonal expansion in alopecia areata. Biopsies were taken from tofacitinib-treated patients at baseline and again at 4 and 24 weeks into treatment, and several of those patients also had a later scalp biopsy. Scalp clonality was compared across normal scalp (n=4), patchy alopecia areata scalp (n=8), and alopecia totalis/universalis scalp (n=8). On the human side, TCRbeta sequencing was run on scalp tissue and on sorted CD4+ and CD8+ peripheral blood T cells from healthy controls and from alopecia areata patients with either patchy or totalis/universalis disease. Patients received tofacitinib for 6 to 18 months and were then followed off drug for 6 months to check for delayed response and recurrence. The SALT score, which quantifies the percentage of affected scalp surface area, was used to measure disease severity in treated patients. TCRbeta CDR3 regions were amplified by immunoSEQ multiplex PCR with 35 Vbeta forward and 13 Jbeta reverse primers. RNA came from the PAXgene miRNA kit for fixed scalp, the miRNeasy kit for PBMCs, and the RNeasy kit for mouse skin. General study outcomes and caveats: Compared with normal scalp, lesional scalp had higher clonality and more expanded CD8+ clones, particularly in alopecia totalis/universalis, a pattern that suggests antigenic drive. Because the treated cohort was small and included a single nonresponder, larger studies are needed to assess links between baseline CD8+ expansion and response. Scalp clonality and the number of expanded CD8+ clones among the top 100 scalp clones were significantly decreased by tofacitinib. Shared TCR sequences between patients were less evident than in mice, which may be partly attributable to HLA diversity in the patient population. Scalp TCR repertoire analysis is complicated because resident alphabeta T cells in normal human skin are also sequenced, whereas mouse skin is dominated by gammadelta T cells. During tofacitinib treatment, many expanded lesional clones remained in scalp and blood, and this persistence may partly explain relapse after treatment is stopped.

As concerns this clone: It lacks a known antigen. No base qualities exist here, and no much larger clone lies one base off it.

Trimming leaves V shorter by 5 bases and J shorter by 8 bases, with the junction holding 5 bases beyond the gene matches. CDR1 and CDR2 were assigned from the germline V gene as SGHVS and FQNEAQ. Counted from cysteine to phenylalanine, this CDR3 has 13 amino acids. Only the CDR3 DNA is retained, 39 bases long and in frame from the first base. Sample treatment or condition, as interpreted from the label and publication: oral pan-JAK inhibitor, 5-10 mg twice daily. From alopecia areata patients, peripheral blood was collected along with lesional scalp punch biopsies. PBMCs were isolated by density centrifugation and stained for CD3, CD4 and CD8, after which CD4+ and CD8+ T cells were sorted on a FACSAria. The library relied on the immunoSEQ multiplex PCR assay. For TCR sequencing, RNA was extracted from every sample and reverse transcribed into cDNA to serve as template. First-strand cDNA was synthesized using SuperScript III with a 2:1 mix of oligo-dT and random hexamers. A synthetic immune receptor repertoire was used to assess amplification bias, and residual bias was removed computationally. In the paper's pipeline: Raw reads were preprocessed for error removal, and CDR3 was defined according to IMGT conventions as running from the conserved cysteine to phenylalanine. Clonality was computed as 1 minus the Shannon entropy, with the entropy normalized by log2 of the number of productive unique TCRs. Scalp TCRbeta sequences were cross-referenced with sorted blood CD4 and CD8 repertoires so that the CD4 or CD8 identity of scalp clones could be inferred. Held by TCRdb, this immuneACCESS table contains in-frame sequences only and omits some clones. Under half of the omission traces to an unresolved V gene where checked; the cause of the rest is unknown. The DNA was the basis for D and trimming; V, J and clone size are from that table. Present in this sample are 150,000 to 200,000 clones, 45% to 60% of which were seen just once. The ten largest clones represent roughly a tenth of the sample.

Sequencing used CD8+ T cells sorted from blood, obtained at week 52, from a patient treated with tofacitinib. The chain is encoded by TRBV7-8 joined to TRBJ2-1, with 8 bases aligning to TRBD2. The TCR was taken from a human donor with alopecia areata. The DNA reads TGTGCCAGCAGCGCGGGACTAGGGTATGAGCAGTTCTTC. The translation is CASSAGLGYEQFF.